The clone carrying this T cell receptor beta chain was found a few times. This sample was taken from a study of cytomegalovirus exposure and HLA in healthy donors. Per the germline V gene, CDR1 is MNHNS and CDR2 is SASEGT. The V and J ends lost 1 base and 5 bases respectively, with 11 bases between them. This CDR3 spans 15 amino acids. It was with 60 Vbeta and 13 Jbeta primers that the PCR ran. The table came from immunoSEQ multiplex PCR; TCRdb's copy has only in-frame clones and leaves some out. Among roughly 130,000 clones, about 71% were seen once, and the ten largest hold over 2%. The chain joins TRBV6-1 to TRBJ2-2, with no clear D. The sample was PBMCs. The TCR sequence derives from a woman aged 60-70 years in good health and CMV-seropositive. The CDR3 sequence is CASSEVYLLTGELFF. The CDR3 DNA reads TGTGCCAGCAGTGAAGTCTATCTGTTAACCGGGGAGCTGTTTTTT.